This is a list of T cell receptor beta chains from one sample in a study of CD8 T cells in Susac syndrome. TCRdb independently ran MiXCR on the immunoSEQ multiplex PCR reads; one entry per CDR3 protein. The table records about 300,000 distinct CDR3 sequences, over 75% of them present only once. The sample consisted of CD8+ T cells from PBMCs. These receptors originate from a human donor with multiple sclerosis. The CDR3 runs from the conserved cysteine through the conserved F or W. A D gene is named only where the DNA matches it firmly. Not every row has a clone size; where given, it reads once, few, many or a size class.

j_call d_call clone_size v_call cdr3_aa cdr3_nt
TRBJ2-7 TRBD1 . TRBV4-1 CASSLSQGVGYEQYF TGCGCCAGCAGCCTATCACAGGGGGTGGGCTACGAGCAGTACTTC
TRBJ1-4 . . TRBV19 CASSIGNPANEKLFF TGTGCCAGTAGTATCGGAAATCCGGCTAATGAAAAACTGTTTTTT
TRBJ1-2 . few TRBV7-9 CASSPILHGNYGYTF TGTGCCAGCAGCCCTATTCTGCATGGTAACTATGGCTACACCTTC
TRBJ2-5 TRBD1 . TRBV6-5 CASSLGQGTQTQYF TGTGCCAGCAGTTTGGGACAGGGGACCCAGACCCAGTACTTC
TRBJ2-2 . few TRBV12-3/TRBV12-4 CASSLGYTGELFF TGTGCCAGCAGTTTAGGTTACACCGGGGAGCTGTTTTTT
TRBJ2-1 TRBD1 . TRBV28 CASSLGQPNNEQFF TGTGCCAGCAGTTTGGGACAGCCAAACAATGAGCAGTTCTTC
TRBJ2-2 . . TRBV27 CASSFTAAGELFF TGTGCCAGCAGTTTTACAGCAGCCGGGGAGCTGTTTTTT
TRBJ2-1 . once TRBV29-1 CSVEALQGSEFF TGCAGCGTTGAAGCCCTGCAGGGTTCGGAGTTCTTC
TRBJ2-1 TRBD1 . TRBV4-3 CASSPGQMSSYNEQFF TGCGCCAGCAGCCCGGGACAGATGAGCTCCTACAATGAGCAGTTCTTC
TRBJ2-1 . . TRBV7-9 CASSLGARAEQFF TGTGCCAGCAGCTTAGGTGCGAGGGCCGAGCAGTTCTTC
TRBJ1-1 . once TRBV29-1 CSVSRMNTEAFF TGCAGCGTTTCAAGGATGAACACTGAAGCTTTCTTT
TRBJ2-2 . . TRBV6-5 CASSYGDPGELFF TGTGCCAGCAGTTACGGAGACCCCGGGGAGCTGTTTTTT
TRBJ1-5 TRBD1 few TRBV6-1 CASRGQGLNQPQHF TGTGCCAGCAGGGGACAGGGGTTGAATCAGCCCCAGCATTTT
TRBJ2-7 TRBD1 . TRBV6-1 CASSDHRGSEQYF TGTGCCAGCAGTGATCACAGGGGCTCAGAGCAGTACTTC